The 19 T cell receptor beta chains in this list originate from one sample, sequenced in a study of CD8 T cells in Susac syndrome. It was with random hexamers that roughly 0.45 to 1 ug RNA was reverse transcribed. TCRdb recomputed calls from the immunoSEQ multiplex PCR reads with MiXCR, one row per CDR3 protein. The table has about 140,000 distinct CDR3 sequences, approximately 95% seen once. Specimen: CD4+ T cells from PBMCs. The origin of the receptors is a human donor in good health.

Only one count was recorded for this clonotype. The V and J genes are TRBV6-1 and TRBJ1-1; D is unresolved. V shed 4 bases and J shed 6 bases, with 12 bases lying between them. Per the germline V gene, CDR1 is MNHNS and CDR2 is SASEGT. This CDR3 comprises 13 residues. CDR3 DNA: TGTGCCAGCAGTGGGGCGGGGTGGCCTGAAGCTTTCTTT. Protein: CASSGAGWPEAFF.

This sequence joins TRBV7-2 and TRBJ1-2; D is unresolved. Between the trimmed V and J ends, which lost 1 base and 4 bases, there was a span of 7 bases. Germline CDR1 is SGHTA and CDR2 is FQGNSA. The CDR3 is 13 amino acids. CDR3 sequence reads: CASSLGVGYGYTF. The CDR3 region has the DNA TGTGCCAGCAGCTTAGGGGTAGGCTATGGCTACACCTTC.

The J gene is TRBJ1-1, the V gene TRBV11-2, with TRBD1 matching over 8 bases. Trimming took 2 bases from V and 3 from J; bases not matched to a gene: 5. The CDR3 extends over 15 amino acids. The V gene's germline CDR1 is SGHAT and CDR2 FQNNGV. CDR3 nucleotides: TGTGCCAGCAGCTTACGGGCCAGGGGGCACACTGAAGCTTTCTTT. It is translated as CASSLRARGHTEAFF.

This rearrangement joins TRBV5-5 to TRBJ2-3; TRBD2 agrees at 7 bases. CDR3 length equals 13 residues. Looked up from germline, CDR1 is SGHKS and CDR2 is YYEKEE (reference sequence). The V gene end was trimmed by 5 bases and the J gene end by 6 bases; junction bases not matched to a gene: 6. CDR3 DNA: TGTGCCAGCAGTCGGGAGGCCCCGGATACGCAGTATTTT. This gives the protein CASSREAPDTQYF.

The chain uses TRBV20-1 and TRBJ1-2; 7 nucleotides match TRBD1. CDR1 is DFQATT and CDR2 is SNEGSKA in the germline V gene (reference sequence). This CDR3 region has 13 residues. V was pared by 6 bases and J by 8 bases, with 12 bases of the junction left unmatched. The CDR3 loop is CSASRQGLVGYTF. The CDR3 DNA follows: TGCAGTGCATCCCGACAGGGATTGGTAGGCTACACCTTC.

This clonotype was detected once. The chain has TRBV27 and TRBJ1-1, with D unresolved. V lost 5 bases and J lost 4, with 14 bases in between. From germline, CDR1 is MNHEY and CDR2 SMNVEV (reference sequence). The CDR3 runs to 14 residues. The CDR3 loop reads CASSTGLLSTEAFF. The DNA for the CDR3 is TGTGCCAGCAGTACCGGCCTCCTATCCACTGAAGCTTTCTTT.

The rearrangement joins TRBV12-5 to TRBJ1-4, with 9 bases fitting TRBD1. The CDR3 consists of 15 residues. The germline CDR1 and CDR2 sequences are LGHNT and FRNRAP. J gave up 2 bases and V 9 bases, and 7 bases lay outside the gene matches. The CDR3 nucleotides are TGTGCTAGCAGGACAGGGGAGTCGACTAATGAAAAACTGTTTTTT. It is translated as CASRTGESTNEKLFF. Full variable domain (rest looked up from reference TRBV12-5 and TRBJ1-4): DARVTQTPRHKVTEMGQEVTMRCQPILGHNTVFWYRQTMMQGLELLAYFRNRAPLDDSGMPKDRFSAEMPDATLATLKIQPSEPRDSAVYFCASRTGESTNEKLFFGSGTQLSVL.

This chain uses TRBV20-1 with TRBJ2-1; 10 nucleotides line up with TRBD1. The CDR3 has 15 residues. Germline V gives CDR1 DFQATT, CDR2 SNEGSKA (reference sequence). V shed 3 bases and J 4 bases; nucleotides not matched to a gene: 6. In nucleotides, the CDR3 is TGCAGTGCTAGTTTTCCGGGACAGGGGTACAATGAGCAGTTCTTC. It specifies CSASFPGQGYNEQFF.

This clonotype was observed a single time. V gene TRBV3-1 combines with J gene TRBJ2-1; 8 bases line up with TRBD2. J gave up 4 bases and V 0 bases, and 5 bases lay outside the gene matches. Per the germline V gene, CDR1 is LGHDT and CDR2 is YNNKEL (reference sequence). This CDR3 spans 16 amino acids. The CDR3 bases are TGTGCCAGCAGCCAAGATCTAGCGGGTTTATACAATGAGCAGTTCTTC. Protein product: CASSQDLAGLYNEQFF.

The V call is TRBV27, the J call TRBJ2-2, with D perhaps TRBD1 (5 bases). Trimming took 6 bases from V and 3 from J, leaving 14 bases between them. Germline V lookup: CDR1 MNHEY, CDR2 SMNVEV (reference sequence). The CDR3 sequence is 15 residues long. CDR3 DNA: TGTGCCAGCAGAGCAGGGTTATGGGACACCGGGGAGCTGTTTTTT. It yields the protein CASRAGLWDTGELFF.

This sequence joins TRBV29-1 and TRBJ2-3; TRBD2 matches 15 bases. The CDR3 length is 17 residues. Germline assignment: CDR1 SQVTM and CDR2 ANQGSEA. V gave up 4 bases and J gave up 3 bases; unmatched junction bases: 8. CDR3 sequence (DNA): TGCAGCGTTGCGGGAACCGGGACTAGCGGGAGGACAGATACGCAGTATTTT. It translates to CSVAGTGTSGRTDTQYF.

The chain is built from TRBV5-1 and TRBJ2-3; D might be TRBD1 (5 bases). The V and J ends lost 6 bases and 0 bases respectively, with 23 bases between them. The CDR3 totals 18 residues. Looked up from germline, CDR1 is SGHRS and CDR2 is YFSETQ. This CDR3 reads CASTNLLRTQVSTDTQYF. The DNA of the CDR3 is TGCGCCAGCACCAACCTACTAAGGACACAGGTCAGCACAGATACGCAGTATTTT.

V gene TRBV20-1 combines with J gene TRBJ2-7; the D gene is possibly TRBD2 (7 bases). Germline CDR1 DFQATT, CDR2 SNEGSKA (reference sequence). V lost 2 bases, J lost 7 bases, and 15 bases lay in between. This CDR3 comprises 13 residues. CDR3 bases: TGCAGTGCTAGATCCGGGGGGCGAATGGAGCAGTACTTC. Translation: CSARSGGRMEQYF.

This rearrangement joins TRBV27 to TRBJ1-1; D call uncertain. Trimming removed 0 bases from V and 1 base from J, with 9 bases in between. Germline CDR1 is MNHEY and CDR2 is SMNVEV (reference sequence). CDR3 length: 15 residues. CDR3 DNA sequence: TGTGCCAGCAGTTTATCCTCGAATCGGAACACTGAAGCTTTCTTT. It yields the protein CASSLSSNRNTEAFF.

V usage is TRBV13 and J usage is TRBJ1-2; D is unresolved. The V end was cut by 6 bases, the J end by 6 bases, with 14 bases between. From germline, CDR1 is PRHDT and CDR2 FYEKMQ (reference sequence). This CDR3 is built from 13 residues. The CDR3: CASSTLQSNGYTF. DNA of the CDR3: TGTGCCAGCAGTACTCTCCAGTCTAATGGCTACACCTTC.

The chain is built from TRBV18 and TRBJ1-2; D ambiguous. Trimming removed 1 base from V and 8 bases from J, with 14 bases in between. Germline values: CDR1 KGHSH, CDR2 LQKENI. There are 14 residues in the CDR3. This chain's CDR3 is CASSPQPDGGGYTF. The DNA of the CDR3 is TGTGCCAGCTCACCACAGCCCGACGGCGGGGGCTACACCTTC.

Only a few counts were recorded for this clonotype. The V gene is TRBV12-3 or TRBV12-4, the J gene TRBJ2-3, with D perhaps matching TRBD2 (6 bases). Between the trimmed V and J ends, which lost 3 bases and 6 bases, there was a span of 10 bases. The CDR3 has 13 residues. The CDR3: CASSFGGPDTQYF. In DNA form, the CDR3 reads TGTGCCAGCAGTTTTGGAGGGCCTGATACGCAGTATTTT.

The chain couples TRBV11-2 to TRBJ2-3; 7 nucleotides agree with TRBD2. Per germline, CDR1 SGHAT and CDR2 FQNNGV. There are 16 residues in the CDR3. Germline trimming cut 5 bases from V and 2 bases from J; bases unmatched to any gene: 10. The DNA of the CDR3 is TGTGCCAGCAGCATCCTCGGGGCGGGAGCCACAGATACGCAGTATTTT. It encodes CASSILGAGATDTQYF.

The J gene is TRBJ2-5, the V gene TRBV18, with D perhaps TRBD1 (6 bases). CDR1 KGHSH and CDR2 LQKENI come from the germline V gene. Trimming shortened V by 2 bases and J by 3 bases, and 10 bases separated the two germline ends. CDR3 size: 14 residues. The CDR3 nucleotides are TGTGCCAGCTCACCAAGGACAGCAAAAGAGACCCAGTACTTC. As protein: CASSPRTAKETQYF.